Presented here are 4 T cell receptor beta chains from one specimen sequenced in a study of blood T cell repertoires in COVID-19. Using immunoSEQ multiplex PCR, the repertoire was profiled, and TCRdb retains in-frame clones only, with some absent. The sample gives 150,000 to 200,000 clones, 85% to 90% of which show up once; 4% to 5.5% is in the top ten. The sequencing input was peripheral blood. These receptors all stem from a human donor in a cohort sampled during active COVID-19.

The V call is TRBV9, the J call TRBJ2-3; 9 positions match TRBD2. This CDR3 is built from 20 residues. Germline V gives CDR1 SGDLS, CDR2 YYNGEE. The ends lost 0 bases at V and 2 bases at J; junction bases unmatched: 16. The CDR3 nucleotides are TGTGCCAGCAGCGTAGCTACGGGGAGCGGGGGGCTCTCCTTCACAGATACGCAGTATTTT. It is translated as CASSVATGSGGLSFTDTQYF.

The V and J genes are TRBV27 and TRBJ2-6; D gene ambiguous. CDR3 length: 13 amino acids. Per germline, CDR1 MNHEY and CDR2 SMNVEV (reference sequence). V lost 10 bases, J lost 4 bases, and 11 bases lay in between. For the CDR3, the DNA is TGTGCCACCCGTGAGGCCGGGGCCAACGTCCTGACTTTC. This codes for CATREAGANVLTF.

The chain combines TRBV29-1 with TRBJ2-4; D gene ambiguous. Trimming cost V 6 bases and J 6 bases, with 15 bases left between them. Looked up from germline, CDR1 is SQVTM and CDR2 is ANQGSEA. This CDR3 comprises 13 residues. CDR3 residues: CSVRTFGRNIQYF. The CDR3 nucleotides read TGCAGCGTGCGTACTTTTGGTAGAAACATTCAGTACTTC.

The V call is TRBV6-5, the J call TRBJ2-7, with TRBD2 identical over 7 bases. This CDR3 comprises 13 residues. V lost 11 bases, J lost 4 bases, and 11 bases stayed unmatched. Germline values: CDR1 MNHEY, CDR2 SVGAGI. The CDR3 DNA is TGTGCCGGATCTAGCGGCTTTTCGTACGAGCAGTACTTC. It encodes CAGSSGFSYEQYF.